Listed below are T cell receptor beta chains from one sample, sequenced in a study of blood T cell repertoires in COVID-19. Repertoires were generated with immunoSEQ multiplex PCR, while TCRdb's copy carries only in-frame clones and drops some. Of more than 150,000 clones listed, about 90% are singletons. The sequenced sample was PBMCs or T cells enriched from blood (not recorded which). The receptors derive from a woman aged 45-59 years who had recovered from COVID-19. Each CDR3 is given with its conserved first and last residue. The D gene is left open where the match is weak. Only some rows state a clone size, as once, few, many or a class for expanded clones.

j_gene: TRBJ2-1; v_gene: TRBV6-2/TRBV6-3; abundance: -; d_gene: TRBD2; CDR3aa: CASSRRLAGVEQFF; CDR3nt: TGTGCCAGCAGTCGTAGACTAGCGGGAGTTGAGCAGTTCTTC
j_gene: TRBJ1-1; v_gene: TRBV29-1; abundance: -; d_gene: -; CDR3aa: CSVDSTGSGAFF; CDR3nt: TGCAGCGTTGATAGTACAGGGTCCGGAGCTTTCTTT
j_gene: TRBJ2-3; v_gene: TRBV7-2; abundance: -; d_gene: TRBD2; CDR3aa: CASSLRLAGGQNAQYF; CDR3nt: TGTGCCAGCAGCCTGAGACTAGCGGGGGGCCAGAATGCGCAGTATTTT
j_gene: TRBJ1-3; v_gene: TRBV11-3; abundance: few; d_gene: -; CDR3aa: CASSLDSGTTSNTIYF; CDR3nt: TGTGCCAGCAGCTTAGATTCCGGGACTACATCTAACACCATATATTTT
j_gene: TRBJ2-7; v_gene: TRBV6-2/TRBV6-3; abundance: -; d_gene: TRBD1; CDR3aa: CASSPGGVLYEQYF; CDR3nt: TGTGCCAGCAGTCCAGGGGGCGTCCTCTACGAGCAGTACTTC
j_gene: TRBJ2-7; v_gene: TRBV19; abundance: few; d_gene: -; CDR3aa: CASSVAGSYEQYF; CDR3nt: TGTGCCAGTAGTGTGGCGGGTTCCTACGAGCAGTACTTC
j_gene: TRBJ2-3; v_gene: TRBV2; abundance: -; d_gene: -; CDR3aa: CASSEGGRDTQYF; CDR3nt: TGTGCCAGCAGTGAAGGGGGGCGGGATACGCAGTATTTT
j_gene: TRBJ1-4; v_gene: TRBV3-1/TRBV3-2; abundance: once; d_gene: -; CDR3aa: CASSHRGQGREKLFF; CDR3nt: TGTGCCAGCAGCCACCGAGGGCAGGGGCGGGAAAAACTGTTTTTT
j_gene: TRBJ2-2; v_gene: TRBV18; abundance: -; d_gene: -; CDR3aa: CASSPFIGELFF; CDR3nt: TGTGCCAGCTCACCCTTTATAGGGGAGCTGTTTTTT
j_gene: TRBJ1-6; v_gene: TRBV5-1; abundance: -; d_gene: -; CDR3aa: CASSLGQPKNSPLHF; CDR3nt: TGCGCCAGCAGCTTGGGACAGCCAAAAAATTCACCCCTCCACTTT
j_gene: TRBJ2-2; v_gene: TRBV30; abundance: -; d_gene: -; CDR3aa: CAWSVNRNTGELFF; CDR3nt: TGTGCCTGGAGTGTAAACAGGAACACCGGGGAGCTGTTTTTT
j_gene: TRBJ1-2; v_gene: TRBV11-2; abundance: -; d_gene: -; CDR3aa: CASSPGQPPRYSPNYGYTF; CDR3nt: TGTGCCAGCAGCCCAGGACAGCCTCCAAGGTATTCTCCTAACTATGGCTACACCTTC
j_gene: TRBJ1-4; v_gene: TRBV6-5; abundance: -; d_gene: TRBD1; CDR3aa: CASSYLQGANEKLFF; CDR3nt: TGTGCCAGCAGTTACCTACAGGGGGCGAATGAAAAACTGTTTTTT
j_gene: TRBJ2-5; v_gene: TRBV19; abundance: -; d_gene: TRBD2; CDR3aa: CASSSLTGGKETQYF; CDR3nt: TGTGCCAGTAGTTCCCTCACCGGGGGGAAAGAGACCCAGTACTTC
j_gene: TRBJ1-2; v_gene: TRBV28; abundance: -; d_gene: -; CDR3aa: CASSLLTATNYGYTF; CDR3nt: TGTGCCAGCAGTCTGCTGACAGCTACTAACTATGGCTACACCTTC
j_gene: TRBJ2-2; v_gene: TRBV7-6; abundance: -; d_gene: -; CDR3aa: CASSQGNLGELFF; CDR3nt: TGTGCCAGCAGCCAGGGGAATCTGGGGGAGCTGTTTTTT
j_gene: TRBJ1-4; v_gene: TRBV5-1; abundance: -; d_gene: -; CDR3aa: CASSVGATNEKLFF; CDR3nt: TGCGCCAGCAGCGTCGGTGCAACTAATGAAAAACTGTTTTTT
j_gene: TRBJ1-1; v_gene: TRBV28; abundance: -; d_gene: TRBD1; CDR3aa: CASLGGGPLRTTEAFF; CDR3nt: TGTGCCAGCTTAGGAGGGGGCCCCCTTCGGACCACTGAAGCTTTCTTT
j_gene: TRBJ2-1; v_gene: TRBV11-3; abundance: -; d_gene: TRBD2; CDR3aa: CASSSFRLAGNEQFF; CDR3nt: TGTGCCAGCAGCTCATTTAGACTAGCGGGGAATGAGCAGTTCTTC
j_gene: TRBJ2-7; v_gene: TRBV28; abundance: -; d_gene: -; CDR3aa: CASSFGTQGSRSYEQYF; CDR3nt: TGTGCCAGCAGTTTTGGGACACAGGGCAGCAGGTCCTACGAGCAGTACTTC
j_gene: TRBJ2-7; v_gene: TRBV6-5; abundance: -; d_gene: TRBD1; CDR3aa: CASRGDRGPPYEQYF; CDR3nt: TGTGCCAGCAGGGGGGACAGGGGGCCTCCCTACGAGCAGTACTTC
j_gene: TRBJ2-6; v_gene: TRBV19; abundance: -; d_gene: -; CDR3aa: CASTPTVTGANVLTF; CDR3nt: TGTGCCAGTACCCCGACAGTAACTGGGGCCAACGTCCTGACTTTC
j_gene: TRBJ2-2; v_gene: TRBV9; abundance: -; d_gene: TRBD1; CDR3aa: CASSQTGKTGELFF; CDR3nt: TGTGCCAGCAGCCAGACAGGGAAGACCGGGGAGCTGTTTTTT
j_gene: TRBJ2-2; v_gene: TRBV5-6; abundance: few; d_gene: -; CDR3aa: CASSLWGVMNTGELFF; CDR3nt: TGTGCCAGCAGCTTGTGGGGGGTTATGAACACCGGGGAGCTGTTTTTT
j_gene: TRBJ2-5; v_gene: TRBV7-9; abundance: -; d_gene: TRBD2; CDR3aa: CASSYSSGRMIRETQYF; CDR3nt: TGTGCCAGCAGCTACTCTAGCGGGAGGATGATCCGAGAGACCCAGTACTTC
j_gene: TRBJ1-5; v_gene: TRBV10-3; abundance: -; d_gene: -; CDR3aa: CAISEYEGRQPQHF; CDR3nt: TGTGCCATCAGTGAGTACGAAGGGAGGCAGCCCCAGCATTTT
j_gene: TRBJ2-5; v_gene: TRBV10-3; abundance: -; d_gene: -; CDR3aa: CAISELGLAQETQYF; CDR3nt: TGTGCCATCAGTGAGTTAGGGCTAGCCCAAGAGACCCAGTACTTC
j_gene: TRBJ2-2; v_gene: TRBV10-3; abundance: -; d_gene: TRBD1; CDR3aa: CAISEFEPGQGLGNTGELFF; CDR3nt: TGTGCCATCAGTGAGTTTGAACCGGGACAGGGCTTGGGGAACACCGGGGAGCTGTTTTTT
j_gene: TRBJ1-2; v_gene: TRBV6-1; abundance: -; d_gene: TRBD1; CDR3aa: CASSARQGAFFDGYTF; CDR3nt: TGTGCCAGCAGTGCCCGACAGGGAGCCTTTTTCGATGGCTACACCTTC
j_gene: TRBJ2-7; v_gene: TRBV20-1; abundance: -; d_gene: TRBD2; CDR3aa: CSASVPSGKSSYEQYF; CDR3nt: TGCAGTGCTAGTGTCCCTAGCGGGAAGAGCTCCTACGAGCAGTACTTC
j_gene: TRBJ1-2; v_gene: TRBV5-1; abundance: -; d_gene: TRBD1; CDR3aa: CASSPGQGVYGYTF; CDR3nt: TGCGCCAGCAGCCCTGGACAGGGTGTCTATGGCTACACCTTC
j_gene: TRBJ2-5; v_gene: TRBV19; abundance: few; d_gene: -; CDR3aa: CASSAPGWETQYF; CDR3nt: TGTGCCAGTAGTGCCCCAGGGTGGGAGACCCAGTACTTC
j_gene: TRBJ1-2; v_gene: TRBV5-1; abundance: -; d_gene: -; CDR3aa: CASSLNQANYGYTF; CDR3nt: TGCGCCAGCAGCTTGAATCAGGCTAACTATGGCTACACCTTC
j_gene: TRBJ2-1; v_gene: TRBV27; abundance: -; d_gene: -; CDR3aa: CASSTSGNLIEQFF; CDR3nt: -
j_gene: TRBJ2-3; v_gene: TRBV6-5; abundance: -; d_gene: TRBD2; CDR3aa: CASSYSGLAGTDTQYF; CDR3nt: TGTGCCAGCAGTTACTCGGGACTAGCGGGCACAGATACGCAGTATTTT
j_gene: TRBJ2-7; v_gene: TRBV4-2; abundance: -; d_gene: TRBD1; CDR3aa: CASSESRDRVESEQYF; CDR3nt: TGTGCCAGCAGCGAAAGCCGGGACAGGGTGGAATCCGAGCAGTACTTC
j_gene: TRBJ2-6; v_gene: TRBV5-5; abundance: -; d_gene: -; CDR3aa: CASSLPQYSGANVLTF; CDR3nt: TGTGCCAGCAGCTTACCACAGTACTCTGGGGCCAACGTCCTGACTTTC
j_gene: TRBJ2-3; v_gene: TRBV7-2; abundance: -; d_gene: -; CDR3aa: CASSLAFGQGAPRYF; CDR3nt: -
j_gene: TRBJ1-4; v_gene: TRBV3-1/TRBV3-2; abundance: -; d_gene: TRBD1; CDR3aa: CASSQGWGQFNEKLFF; CDR3nt: TGTGCCAGCAGCCAAGGCTGGGGACAGTTTAATGAAAAACTGTTTTTT
j_gene: TRBJ1-1; v_gene: TRBV5-6; abundance: -; d_gene: -; CDR3aa: CASRQQGRSEAFF; CDR3nt: TGTGCCAGCAGACAACAGGGAAGGTCTGAAGCTTTCTTT
j_gene: TRBJ2-4; v_gene: TRBV6-1; abundance: -; d_gene: TRBD2; CDR3aa: CASSERTSGRVGYIQYF; CDR3nt: TGTGCCAGCAGTGAACGGACTAGCGGGAGGGTGGGATACATTCAGTACTTC
j_gene: TRBJ2-7; v_gene: TRBV29-1; abundance: -; d_gene: -; CDR3aa: CSVESSYEQYF; CDR3nt: TGCAGCGTTGAGAGCTCCTACGAGCAGTACTTC
j_gene: TRBJ2-7; v_gene: TRBV7-9; abundance: once; d_gene: TRBD1; CDR3aa: CASSLPLTGSEQYF; CDR3nt: TGTGCCAGCAGCTTACCCCTGACAGGGTCCGAGCAGTACTTC
j_gene: TRBJ2-5; v_gene: TRBV5-4; abundance: -; d_gene: TRBD1; CDR3aa: CASSTDRAQYF; CDR3nt: TGTGCCAGCAGCACGGACAGGGCCCAGTACTTC
j_gene: TRBJ1-1; v_gene: TRBV4-1; abundance: -; d_gene: -; CDR3aa: CASSQEEDRTEAFF; CDR3nt: TGCGCCAGCAGCCAAGAAGAGGATCGCACTGAAGCTTTCTTT
j_gene: TRBJ2-7; v_gene: TRBV7-9; abundance: -; d_gene: TRBD2; CDR3aa: CASSLLLAGGPRRF; CDR3nt: TGTGCCAGCAGCTTACTTCTAGCGGGAGGCCCTAGGCGTTTC
j_gene: TRBJ1-4; v_gene: TRBV11-2; abundance: -; d_gene: -; CDR3aa: CASSLEGSNGKLFF; CDR3nt: TGTGCCAGCAGCTTAGAGGGGAGTAATGGAAAACTGTTTTTT
j_gene: TRBJ2-7; v_gene: TRBV9; abundance: -; d_gene: -; CDR3aa: CASSVGLLDEQYF; CDR3nt: TGTGCCAGCAGCGTAGGGCTCTTGGACGAGCAGTACTTC
j_gene: TRBJ2-7; v_gene: TRBV9; abundance: -; d_gene: TRBD2; CDR3aa: CASSVAPSGSGYEQYF; CDR3nt: TGTGCCAGCAGCGTAGCTCCTAGCGGGAGTGGATACGAGCAGTACTTC
j_gene: TRBJ2-1; v_gene: TRBV7-8; abundance: -; d_gene: -; CDR3aa: CASSSIGLYNEQFF; CDR3nt: TGTGCCAGCAGCTCCATAGGACTGTACAATGAGCAGTTCTTC
j_gene: TRBJ2-5; v_gene: TRBV6-5; abundance: once; d_gene: -; CDR3aa: CASSYSGAGYETQYF; CDR3nt: TGTGCCAGCAGTTACTCGGGGGCAGGGTACGAGACCCAGTACTTC
j_gene: TRBJ2-7; v_gene: TRBV30; abundance: -; d_gene: TRBD1; CDR3aa: CACRGDRTSSYEQYF; CDR3nt: TGTGCCTGTAGGGGGGACAGGACGAGCTCCTACGAGCAGTACTTC
j_gene: TRBJ2-2; v_gene: TRBV6-6; abundance: -; d_gene: -; CDR3aa: CASTLAGELFF; CDR3nt: TGTGCCAGCACCCTCGCCGGGGAGCTGTTTTTT
j_gene: TRBJ1-2; v_gene: TRBV18; abundance: -; d_gene: TRBD1; CDR3aa: CASSPGTGSYGYTF; CDR3nt: TGTGCCAGCTCACCGGGGACAGGGTCCTATGGCTACACCTTC
j_gene: TRBJ2-5; v_gene: TRBV30; abundance: -; d_gene: -; CDR3aa: CAWSTRGNRETQYF; CDR3nt: TGTGCCTGGAGTACTAGGGGGAACCGAGAGACCCAGTACTTC